This T cell receptor (beta chain) was recorded in a study of T cells in Graves' hyperthyroidism and ophthalmopathy. Overall study results and limits: Clonotypes that were expanded in thyroid above 0.001 mostly appeared in blood too.

Amplification targeted TCR beta CDR3 regions from RNA transcripts. When the TCR CDR3 underwent first-round RT-PCR, the HTBI primer set was used. TCRdb reprocessed the multiplex PCR reads with MiXCR, giving one entry per CDR3 protein. The sample carries 560,000 or so distinct CDR3 sequences, 20% recorded once. The V and J ends lost 2 bases and 7 bases respectively, with 9 bases between them. The V gene's germline CDR1 is MDHEN and CDR2 SYDVKM. The CDR3 extends over 12 amino acids. Concerning this clonotype itself: The antigen is undetermined.

Individuals with ophthalmopathy presented a Clinical Activity Score of at least 3, a NOSPECS grade of at least 4 and a duration under 3 months. Each diagnosis drew on symptoms, thyroxine, TRAb, thyroid ultrasound and orbital computed tomography findings. This TCR was recovered from a man aged 35-49 years with Graves' ophthalmopathy. V is TRBV28 and J is TRBJ2-7; tentative D call: TRBD1 (5 bases). Sequencing was performed on blood. The CDR3 loop reads CASSLRYREQYF. CDR3 DNA sequence: TGTGCCAGCAGTTTAAGGTACAGGGAGCAGTACTTC.